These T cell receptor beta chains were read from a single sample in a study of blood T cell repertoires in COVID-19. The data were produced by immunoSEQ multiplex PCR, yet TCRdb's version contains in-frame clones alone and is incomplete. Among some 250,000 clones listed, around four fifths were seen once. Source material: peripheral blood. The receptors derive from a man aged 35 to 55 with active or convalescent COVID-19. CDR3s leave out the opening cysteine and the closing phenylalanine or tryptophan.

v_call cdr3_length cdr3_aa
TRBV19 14 ASSVIHRGRDEKLF
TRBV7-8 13 ASSFTGTGNSPLH
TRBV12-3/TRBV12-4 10 ASSLGGTRQF
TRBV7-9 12 PSSRGGEINEQF
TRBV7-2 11 ASATGSGNTIY
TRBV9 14 ASSAGDRANTGELF
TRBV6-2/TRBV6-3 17 ASSYALAGGKEYQETQY
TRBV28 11 ASRFRGSHEQY
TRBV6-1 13 ASSESQGAFRKAF
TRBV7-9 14 ASSTKTGGDPGELF
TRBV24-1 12 ATSPAGVRDTQY
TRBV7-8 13 ASRGNRDSGNTIY
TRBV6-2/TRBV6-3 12 ASSATGTSRGYT
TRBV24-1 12 ATSEDGTGGKLF
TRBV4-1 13 ASSQKQGNTDTQY
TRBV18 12 ASSPSGTSYEQY
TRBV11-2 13 ASSPNAGSGNTIY
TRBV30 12 AWRREGEHQPQH
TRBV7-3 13 ASSPGLAGGDTQY
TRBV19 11 ASSYNREYEQY
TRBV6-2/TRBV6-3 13 ASSYSSGTLYGYT
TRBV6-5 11 ASSYAEVIGYT
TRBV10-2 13 ASSETGEGGDTQY
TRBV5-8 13 ASSDGQGSNQPQH
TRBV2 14 ASSQQGARNNSPLH
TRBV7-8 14 ASSSPGTTVAGELF
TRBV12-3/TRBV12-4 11 ASSSTGYTEAF
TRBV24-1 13 ATSEDGTGGDGYT
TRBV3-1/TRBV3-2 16 ASSPRGGRRSSYNEQF
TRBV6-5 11 ASSQPPTGEAF
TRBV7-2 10 ASSLTAYGYT
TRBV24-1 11 ATSPGTTYGYT
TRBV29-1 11 SVAVSGGGEQY
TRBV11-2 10 ASSFGGYEQY
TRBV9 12 ASSVGRGFYGYT
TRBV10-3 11 AISPGGTYGYT
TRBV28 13 ASSLTGGSGNTIY
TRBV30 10 AWSGHHYEQY
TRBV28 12 ASSPSSPRETQY
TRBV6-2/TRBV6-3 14 ASSLERGGGVETQY
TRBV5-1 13 ASSGMTGTTNEQY
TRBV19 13 ASSISTGKWTEAF
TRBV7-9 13 ASSLEGAGTTEAF
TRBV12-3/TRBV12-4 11 ASSLQVNEKLF
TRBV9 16 ASSVDSGRAGGYNEQF
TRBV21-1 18 ALNKKTVTRGSSLTDTQY
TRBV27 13 ASSLYPGPYYGYT
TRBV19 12 ASRTVGGPTEAF
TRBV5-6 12 ASNKQGIRAEAF
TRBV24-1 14 ATSGSTRPEADTQY
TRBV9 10 ASSVEAYGYT
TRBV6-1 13 ASSEAGQGGSPLH
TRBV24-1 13 ATSSSGPLTGELF
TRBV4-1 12 ASSQVAGIYEQY
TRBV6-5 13 ASSYRGQAGNTIY
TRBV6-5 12 ASSRDRGNNEQF
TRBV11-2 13 ASSLYAGVQETQY